Below, 18 T cell receptor beta chains from the same sample are listed, as sequenced in a study of blood T cells in healthy people across ages. Using a J-beta primer mix together with a sample-barcoded 5' primer, a second PCR was run for about 6 to 12 cycles. MiXCR was run by TCRdb on the 5' RACE reads, yielding one entry per CDR3 protein. The table shows about 400,000 distinct CDR3 sequences, with over 45% occurring only once. Source material: blood. The receptors here all came from a man aged 60 to 69 in good health.

The chain has TRBV20-1 and TRBJ2-3; D is perhaps TRBD2 (5 bases). CDR1 is DFQATT and CDR2 is SNEGSKA in the germline V gene (reference sequence). The CDR3 runs to 15 residues. V was cut by 2 bases and J by 0 bases, with 12 bases left in between. The DNA for the CDR3 is TGCAGTGCTAGACCGGCGGGCCTTAGCACAGATACGCAGTATTTT. It encodes CSARPAGLSTDTQYF.

V is TRBV12-3 or TRBV12-4 and J is TRBJ1-1; 9 bases align to TRBD1. The CDR3 runs to 14 residues. Unmatched junction bases numbered 7, after V lost 6 bases and J lost 5 bases. The chain's CDR3 is CASSRTGVRTEAFF. CDR3 coding DNA: TGTGCCAGCAGCCGGACAGGGGTGAGAACTGAAGCTTTCTTT.

The chain is built from TRBV20-1 and TRBJ2-3; the D is unclear. Per the germline V gene, CDR1 is DFQATT and CDR2 is SNEGSKA (reference sequence). This CDR3 has 16 amino acids. V lost 0 bases to trimming and J lost 3 bases, with 16 bases between them. This chain's CDR3 is CSARDYSSSPTDTQYF. CDR3 sequence (DNA): TGCAGTGCTAGAGATTATTCTAGTAGTCCGACAGATACGCAGTATTTT.

V is TRBV7-8 and J is TRBJ1-1, with D uncertain. V was clipped by 1 base and J by 1 base, with 7 bases between them. The CDR3 is made up of 14 amino acids. In germline, CDR1 is SGHVS, CDR2 FQNEAQ. In DNA, the CDR3 is TGTGCCAGCAGCTTAGTTGTCAGGAACACTGAAGCTTTCTTT. It is translated as CASSLVVRNTEAFF.

V usage is TRBV27 and J usage is TRBJ1-1; D gene ambiguous. Looked up from germline, CDR1 is MNHEY and CDR2 is SMNVEV (reference sequence). This CDR3 has 15 amino acids. The V gene lost 3 bases and the J gene lost 4 bases, with 15 bases spanning the gap. CDR3 sequence reads: CASSFQGYLGTEAFF. CDR3 nucleotides: TGTGCCAGCAGTTTCCAAGGGTACTTGGGCACTGAAGCTTTCTTT.

This clonotype was recorded many times. The gene calls are TRBV4-3 and TRBJ2-7; 8 positions agree with TRBD1. The V segment lost 3 bases and the J segment 4 bases; nucleotides outside the gene matches: 11. The CDR3 is made up of 16 amino acids. Germline CDR1 is LGHNA and CDR2 is YSLEER. Here the CDR3 DNA reads TGCGCCAGCAGCCAGGCTAGACAGGGGATAGGGTACGAGCAGTACTTC. Translating gives CASSQARQGIGYEQYF.

A note on this clonotype: A read error may produce the germline difference seen at one junction end. The rearrangement links TRBV5-1 to TRBJ2-7, with TRBD1 matching over 9 bases. The germline V gene has CDR1 SGHRS and CDR2 YFSETQ. This CDR3 has 14 residues. CDR3 amino acids: CASSFRDRAYGQYF. The CDR3, as DNA: TGCGCCAGCAGCTTTAGGGACAGGGCCTACGGGCAGTACTTC.

The chain joins TRBV6-1 to TRBJ1-2; perhaps TRBD1 as D (5 bases). V was clipped by 1 base and J by 5 bases, with 8 bases between them. Germline V gives CDR1 MNHNS, CDR2 SASEGT. CDR3 length: 13 amino acids. The CDR3 nucleotides are TGTGCCAGCAGTGAAGTCAGGGTATATGGCTACACCTTC. Translated, it gives CASSEVRVYGYTF.

This clonotype was detected only a few times. CDR3 sequence reads: CASSLKAGNYGYTF. The CDR3 DNA reads TGTGCCAGCAGTTTAAAGGCAGGGAACTATGGCTACACCTTC. The J gene is TRBJ1-2, the V gene TRBV12-3 or TRBV12-4; a weak D match, TRBD1 (5 bases). The V gene lost 2 bases and the J gene lost 2 bases, with 9 bases spanning the gap. The CDR3 is 14 amino acids.

The chain combines TRBV12-3 or TRBV12-4 with TRBJ1-2; D gene unclear. The ends were cut back, 1 base at V and 2 bases at J, with 5 bases in the middle. The CDR3 contains 13 residues. CDR3 nucleotides: TGTGCCAGCAGTTTAGTCAGGAACTATGGCTACACCTTC. Encoded protein: CASSLVRNYGYTF.

The chain recombines TRBV11-2 with TRBJ1-5; D is unclear. CDR1 and CDR2 (germline): SGHAT, FQNNGV. The germline V and J ends were trimmed by 3 bases and 6 bases, with 9 bases remaining between them. This CDR3 has 13 residues. The CDR3 DNA is TGTGCCAGCAGCTTGGACGGGGTTCAGCCCCAGCATTTT. Translation gives CASSLDGVQPQHF.

V usage is TRBV19 and J usage is TRBJ2-6; 9 bases map to TRBD1. Germline V gene sequence: CDR1 LNHDA, CDR2 SQIVND (reference sequence). V lost 7 bases, J lost 1 base, and 11 bases stayed unmatched. This CDR3 spans 18 amino acids. The CDR3 sequence: CASTLYRGLPSGANVLTF. For the CDR3, the DNA is TGTGCCAGTACCCTTTACAGGGGGCTCCCATCTGGGGCCAACGTCCTGACTTTC.

The chain joins TRBV5-5 to TRBJ1-2, with D uncertain. This CDR3 is built from 13 residues. V lost 0 bases, J lost 7 bases, and 10 bases lay in between. CDR1 SGHKS and CDR2 YYEKEE come from the germline V gene (reference sequence). The CDR3 DNA sequence: TGTGCCAGCAGCTTGGACCTATTGCCTGGCTACACCTTC. Encoded protein: CASSLDLLPGYTF.

The CDR3 sequence: CSASGTGGPHEQYF. The CDR3 region has the DNA TGCAGTGCTAGTGGGACGGGAGGGCCCCACGAGCAGTACTTC. The chain links TRBV20-1 to TRBJ2-5, with 8 bases aligning to TRBD2. The DNA matches TRBJ2-7 better at its end, which makes the J call doubtful. The CDR3 runs to 14 residues. Per the germline V gene, CDR1 is DFQATT and CDR2 is SNEGSKA (reference sequence).

The rearrangement joins TRBV3-1 to TRBJ1-3, with D tentatively TRBD1 (5 bases). This CDR3 region has 17 residues. Germline CDR1 reads LGHDT; CDR2 reads YNNKEL (reference sequence). Trimming pared 0 bases from V and 0 bases from J, leaving 12 bases between. CDR3 nucleotides: TGTGCCAGCAGCCAAGATCGCGGGGGACGCTCTGGAAACACCATATATTTT. Protein: CASSQDRGGRSGNTIYF.

The sample holds a few counts of this clonotype. This chain connects TRBV20-1 to TRBJ1-5; no definite D call. The germline V gene encodes CDR1 DFQATT and CDR2 SNEGSKA (reference sequence). The length of the CDR3 is 16 residues. V gave up 0 bases and J gave up 2 bases, with 14 bases separating them. DNA of the CDR3: TGCAGTGCTAGAGATCATCTGGGAACGGGCAATCAGCCCCAGCATTTT. Translation gives CSARDHLGTGNQPQHF.

This clonotype has only one observation. Germline and junction disagree at one end, which may indicate a read error. The chain uses TRBV20-1 and TRBJ1-6, with TRBD1 as a possible D gene (5 bases). The CDR3 is made up of 16 amino acids. Germline V gives CDR1 DFQATT, CDR2 SNEGSKA (reference sequence). The CDR3 here is CSARDQGTGVGSPPHF. The CDR3 bases are TGCAGTGCTAGAGATCAAGGGACTGGTGTCGGTTCACCCCCCCACTTT.

This sequence joins TRBV5-4 and TRBJ2-5; D is unresolved. There are 14 residues in the CDR3. Germline lookup yields CDR1 SGHNT and CDR2 YYREEE (reference sequence). Trimming took off 4 bases at V and 11 bases at J, with 21 bases between the two ends. The CDR3 sequence is CASSPTNQGIKQYF. The CDR3 DNA reads TGTGCCAGCAGCCCGACAAATCAAGGCATCAAGCAGTACTTC. Supplemented by reference TRBV5-4 and TRBJ2-5, the full variable domain reads ETGVTQSPTHLIKTRGQQVTLRCSSQSGHNTVSWYQQALGQGPQFIFQYYREEENGRGNFPPRFSGLQFPNYSSELNVNALELDDSALYLCASSPTNQGIKQYFGPGTRLLVL.